This TCR beta chain derives from a study of T cells after posttransplantation cyclophosphamide. Study results and limitations: TRB overlap between skin or GI tissue T cells and blood was limited. Recipient CMV seropositivity and CMV reactivation strongly tracked TRB clonality. Later post-transplant blood repertoires were often dominated by donor CD8+ memory clones.

Cyclophosphamide on days +3 and +4 followed busulfan-fludarabine conditioning and a marrow graft. There are 15 residues in the CDR3. Trimming took 6 bases from V and 5 from J; bases not matched to a gene: 9. Per the germline V gene, CDR1 is MNHNS and CDR2 is SASEGT. Profiled with immunoSEQ multiplex PCR; TCRdb holds only in-frame clones, not every one. Counted here are over 7,000 clones, 65% to 90% occurring once; the ten biggest clones make up 15% to 20%. About this clone itself: Its antigen is undetermined. Other DNA sequences in this sample translate to the same CDR3.

The specimen was CD4+ T cells sorted from blood, collected 1162 days after allogeneic stem cell transplant with posttransplant cyclophosphamide. V and J are TRBV6-1 and TRBJ2-5; 10 bases line up with TRBD2. The sequence was obtained from a female patient aged 40 to 50 who received an allogeneic stem cell transplant from a related donor, was CMV-positive, and had no GVHD. Some T cells may have originated in the graft donor. DNA of the CDR3: TGTGCCAGCAGCGAATTGAGCGGGGGGGCCGAGACCCAGTACTTC. Translated: CASSELSGGAETQYF.